One sample yielded the 21 T cell receptor beta chains listed below, sequenced in a study of T-cell memory formation after mild COVID-19. TCRdb recomputed calls from the 5' RACE reads with MiXCR, one row per CDR3 protein. The repertoire has 350,000 to 400,000 distinct CDR3 sequences, around 20% of them found once; the top ten carry under 15%. Sequencing was performed on PBMCs or a T cell subset sorted from them (not recorded which). The receptors originated from an adult woman who had mild COVID-19 (a few samples of this study predate the infection). Cell type and time point are not known.

This clonotype was counted only a few times. The chain recombines TRBV5-6 with TRBJ2-5, with D perhaps matching TRBD2 (5 bases). V was shortened by 4 bases and J by 2 bases, with 12 bases between the two germline ends. CDR1 is SGHDT and CDR2 is YYEEEE in the germline V gene. The CDR3 consists of 14 residues. The CDR3 is CASSRPERQETQYF. CDR3 nucleotides: TGTGCCAGCAGCCGACCGGAGCGGCAAGAGACCCAGTACTTC.

This clonotype has just a few counts. The junction does not match germline at one end; this may be a read error. V usage is TRBV2 and J usage is TRBJ2-2; no definite D call. Germline values: CDR1 SNHLY, CDR2 FYNNEI. There are 15 residues in the CDR3. The DNA of the CDR3 is TGTGCCAGCAGTGAGGGCAGCCAGAACGCCGGGGAGCTGTTTTTT. This sequence encodes CASSEGSQNAGELFF. The whole variable domain, remainder taken from reference TRBV2 and TRBJ2-2, is EPEVTQTPSHQVTQMGQEVILRCVPISNHLYFYWYRQILGQKVEFLVSFYNNEISEKSEIFDDQFSVERPDGSNFTLKIRSTKLEDSAMYFCASSEGSQNAGELFFGEGSRLTVL.

A few counts support this clonotype. V gene TRBV7-6 combines with J gene TRBJ2-5; possible D gene TRBD2, 6 bases. CDR1 and CDR2 from the germline V gene are SGHVS and FNYEAQ. This CDR3 has 15 amino acids. The ends were cut back, 2 bases at V and 1 base at J, with 11 bases in the middle. In DNA form, the CDR3 reads TGTGCCAGCAGCTTATTCGGGCGGGGCCAAGAGACCCAGTACTTC. Its translation is CASSLFGRGQETQYF.

The J gene is TRBJ2-6, the V gene TRBV15; 12 positions agree with TRBD1. Looked up from germline, CDR1 is LNHNV and CDR2 is YYDKDF (reference sequence). CDR3 size: 22 residues. V lost 0 bases and J lost 0; bases outside the gene matches: 12. CDR3 DNA sequence: TGTGCCACCAGCAGAGATTATACGGGACAGGGGGCGAAATACTCTGGGGCCAACGTCCTGACTTTC. It translates to CATSRDYTGQGAKYSGANVLTF.

This chain uses TRBV27 with TRBJ1-5; the D is unclear. This CDR3 region has 13 residues. Per germline, CDR1 MNHEY and CDR2 SMNVEV (reference sequence). V shed 6 bases and J shed 2 bases, with 8 bases lying between them. In DNA form, the CDR3 reads TGTGCCAGCAGACCCGGGGGCAATCAGCCCCAGCATTTT. This codes for CASRPGGNQPQHF.

Many counts were recorded for this clonotype. The J gene is TRBJ2-5, the V gene TRBV4-3; possible D gene TRBD2, 6 bases. Trimming removed 0 bases from V and 5 bases from J, with 16 bases in between. The CDR3 spans 16 residues. CDR1 and CDR2 from the germline V gene are LGHNA and YSLEER. CDR3 nucleotide sequence: TGCGCCAGCAGCCAAGAGGGGGTTGGGGGGTTCGAGACCCAGTACTTC. Protein product: CASSQEGVGGFETQYF.

This clonotype has only a few counts. This CDR3 is CASSLVGSGYTF. CDR3 DNA: TGTGCCAGCAGTTTGGTAGGGAGCGGCTACACCTTC. The chain employs TRBV12-3 or TRBV12-4 and TRBJ1-2; D gene ambiguous. The ends were cut back, 3 bases at V and 8 bases at J, with 10 bases in the middle. The CDR3 loop spans 12 amino acids.

Only a few counts were recorded for this clonotype. The V call is TRBV11-3, the J call TRBJ2-3; 7 positions agree with TRBD2. The CDR3 spans 19 residues. In germline, CDR1 is SGHNT, CDR2 YENEEA. Germline trimming cut 1 base from V and 7 bases from J; bases unmatched to any gene: 20. The CDR3 DNA is TGTGCCAGCAGCTTAGTCGGACTAGACCAGGTTGTTGACATTCATACGCAGTATTTT. It encodes CASSLVGLDQVVDIHTQYF.

The CDR3 DNA follows: TGTGCCAGCAGTTACGGGTTTAGCGGGAGTCGAAACGAGCAGTACTTC. Amino acid sequence: CASSYGFSGSRNEQYF. The chain uses TRBV6-5 and TRBJ2-7; 9 positions match TRBD2. From germline, CDR1 is MNHEY and CDR2 SVGAGI. The CDR3 is 16 residues long. The V segment lost 2 bases and the J segment 5 bases; nucleotides outside the gene matches: 10.

The V call is TRBV29-1, the J call TRBJ2-7; possible D gene TRBD2, 7 bases. Germline CDR1 SQVTM, CDR2 ANQGSEA. Trimming removed 4 bases from V and 2 bases from J, with 12 bases in between. The CDR3 length is 13 residues. For the CDR3, the DNA is TGCAGCGTTGGGGAGGGGGTGACCTACGAGCAGTACTTC. It is translated as CSVGEGVTYEQYF.

This clonotype was counted at least ten times. The V and J genes are TRBV7-2 and TRBJ1-1; 7 nucleotides line up with TRBD1. The CDR3 has 11 amino acids. Per the germline V gene, CDR1 is SGHTA and CDR2 is FQGNSA. V was clipped by 6 bases and J by 9 bases; unmatched bases: 4. This chain's CDR3 is CASRKDRQAFF. CDR3 sequence (DNA): TGTGCCAGCAGGAAGGACAGGCAAGCTTTCTTT.

This sequence joins TRBV12-3 or TRBV12-4 and TRBJ2-5, with 10 bases lining up with TRBD1. The CDR3 extends over 15 amino acids. The ends lost 5 bases at V and 6 bases at J; junction bases unmatched: 9. Written as DNA, the CDR3 is TGTGCCAGCAGTACGCTGGGACAGGGGATGCAGACCCAGTACTTC. Protein product: CASSTLGQGMQTQYF.

J is TRBJ2-1 and V is TRBV29-1; 8 nucleotides match TRBD1. The CDR3 spans 17 residues. Germline-derived CDR1 and CDR2 are SQVTM and ANQGSEA. V shed 0 bases, J shed 0 bases, and the junction held 7 bases outside the gene matches. The CDR3 bases are TGCAGCGTTGAAGATCTCAGGGGGCCCAGCTCCTACAATGAGCAGTTCTTC. It is translated as CSVEDLRGPSSYNEQFF.

This chain links TRBV7-6 with TRBJ2-1, with a possible D match to TRBD2 (6 bases). Germline CDR1 reads SGHVS; CDR2 reads FNYEAQ. V was shortened by 4 bases and J by 0 bases, with 10 bases between the two germline ends. The CDR3 loop spans 15 amino acids. The CDR3 bases are TGTGCCAGCAGCTCGACTAGTGTCTCCTACAATGAGCAGTTCTTC. This gives the protein CASSSTSVSYNEQFF.

Only a few counts were recorded for this clonotype. This chain joins TRBV24-1 and TRBJ1-5; 7 bases align to TRBD1. V lost 9 bases to trimming and J lost 10 bases; unmatched junction nucleotides: 8. Germline CDR1 and CDR2: KGHDR and SFDVKD. This CDR3 comprises 12 residues. The CDR3 here is CATGGDSSPQHF. In DNA, the CDR3 is TGTGCCACCGGGGGGGACAGCAGCCCCCAGCATTTT.

CDR3 amino acids: CATSAPGGSSGNTIYF. DNA of the CDR3: TGTGCCACCAGCGCCCCAGGGGGTAGCTCTGGAAACACCATATATTTT. This chain uses TRBV15 with TRBJ1-3, with 7 bases aligning to TRBD1. Germline V lookup: CDR1 LNHNV, CDR2 YYDKDF (reference sequence). J gave up 0 bases and V 5 bases, and 7 bases lay outside the gene matches. The CDR3 consists of 16 residues.

This chain links TRBV27 with TRBJ2-7; 12 nucleotides line up with TRBD2. Germline CDR1 reads MNHEY; CDR2 reads SMNVEV (reference sequence). The V and J ends lost 3 bases and 6 bases, in that order; junction bases with no gene match: 3. The CDR3 covers 14 residues. DNA for the CDR3: TGTGCCAGCAGTTTGGCTAGCGGGAGGGCCGAGCAGTACTTC. Translation: CASSLASGRAEQYF.

This clonotype turned up a few times. The chain combines TRBV6-1 with TRBJ2-1, with TRBD2 as a possible D gene (6 bases). V shed 4 bases and J shed 3 bases, with 28 bases lying between them. Germline CDR1 is MNHNS and CDR2 is SASEGT. The CDR3 runs 20 residues. CDR3 bases: TGTGCCAGCAGTGGAGAATGGGGACTGACGGAAACGAGGAACTACAATGAGCAGTTCTTC. Protein product: CASSGEWGLTETRNYNEQFF.

This clonotype was detected only a few times. The chain uses TRBV12-3 or TRBV12-4 and TRBJ1-2; 10 positions agree with TRBD1. The V segment lost 4 bases and the J segment 5 bases; nucleotides outside the gene matches: 7. This CDR3 comprises 15 residues. Here the CDR3 DNA reads TGTGCCAGCAGTTCTCCGGGACAGGGGAGTTATGGCTACACCTTC. Translated: CASSSPGQGSYGYTF.

CDR3 sequence: CASSPFGGAGNTIYF. The CDR3 region has the DNA TGTGCCAGCAGCCCCTTTGGGGGGGCTGGAAACACCATATATTTT. This chain uses TRBV11-3 with TRBJ1-3; D possibly corresponds to TRBD1 (5 bases). V was pared by 5 bases and J by 2 bases, with 13 bases between. CDR1 and CDR2 (germline): SGHNT, YENEEA. The CDR3 is made up of 15 amino acids.

The V call is TRBV7-2, the J call TRBJ2-3; unclear D gene. Germline CDR1 is SGHTA and CDR2 is FQGNSA. The length of the CDR3 is 17 residues. Trimming took off 0 bases at V and 5 bases at J, with 18 bases between the two ends. Here the CDR3 DNA reads TGTGCCAGCAGCTTAGCAAGTTGGCTGGGGTCTGGAGATACGCAGTATTTT. It specifies CASSLASWLGSGDTQYF.